The 24 T cell receptor beta chains below all came from one sample that was sequenced in a study of OX40 agonist ivuxolimab in advanced cancers. Libraries were prepared by immunoSEQ multiplex PCR; TCRdb keeps only in-frame clonotypes and omits some of them. Of approximately 21,000 clones listed, approximately 80% are singletons. The sample in question was CD4+ or CD8+ T cells sorted from blood, obtained in a trial of the OX40 agonist ivuxolimab. These receptors all come from an adult with an advanced solid tumor such as melanoma, head and neck, liver or kidney cancer.

By sample fraction, this clone is medium-sized. The J gene is TRBJ2-2, the V gene TRBV5-1; no reliable D call. Germline V gene data show CDR1 as SGHRS and CDR2 as YFSETQ. V shed 1 base and J shed 3 bases, with 10 bases lying between them. The CDR3 consists of 15 residues. CDR3 DNA sequence: TGCGCCAGCAGCTTGTTGGGTGGGGACACCGGGGAGCTGTTTTTT. Protein sequence: CASSLLGGDTGELFF.

This chain links TRBV18 with TRBJ1-5, with no clear D. CDR3 length equals 15 residues. Germline V gives CDR1 KGHSH, CDR2 LQKENI. V was pared by 3 bases and J by 6 bases, with 15 bases between. The CDR3 region is CASSPGERLGQPQHF. For the CDR3, the DNA is TGTGCCAGCTCACCTGGCGAGAGGCTTGGTCAGCCCCAGCATTTT.

This clone was seen a few times. V is TRBV6-1 and J is TRBJ2-5; D call uncertain. The V gene's germline CDR1 is MNHNS and CDR2 SASEGT. The CDR3 is 13 residues long. The V and J ends lost 0 bases and 6 bases respectively, with 8 bases between them. The CDR3 sequence: CASSEAFGQTQYF. The CDR3 DNA reads TGTGCCAGCAGTGAAGCGTTCGGCCAGACCCAGTACTTC.

This chain connects TRBV19 to TRBJ2-7, with 9 positions matching TRBD2. The CDR3 is made up of 14 amino acids. The trim removed 10 bases at V and 0 bases at J, leaving 7 bases unmatched. Germline V gene data show CDR1 as LNHDA and CDR2 as SQIVND (reference sequence). CDR3 in DNA: TGTGCCACTGGACTAGCGATCAACTCCTACGAGCAGTACTTC. Amino acid sequence: CATGLAINSYEQYF.

V gene TRBV27 combines with J gene TRBJ2-7; 7 bases are shared with TRBD1. V shed 0 bases and J 5 bases; nucleotides not matched to a gene: 1. CDR1 and CDR2 (germline): MNHEY, SMNVEV (reference sequence). The CDR3 has 13 amino acids. In DNA, the CDR3 is TGTGCCAGCAGTTTATCGGGACAGAACGAGCAGTACTTC. Amino acid sequence: CASSLSGQNEQYF.

The chain combines TRBV7-9 with TRBJ2-2; D is ambiguous. V dropped 7 bases and J dropped 6 bases, with 12 bases sitting between them. CDR1 and CDR2 from the germline V gene are SEHNR and FQNEAQ (reference sequence). The CDR3 sequence is 13 residues long. The CDR3 protein is CASNSPRAGELFF. The CDR3 DNA is TGTGCCAGCAACTCACCCCGGGCCGGGGAGCTGTTTTTT.

The chain joins TRBV12-5 to TRBJ1-1, with D hard to call. Trimming took 1 base from V and 1 from J, leaving 4 bases between them. Germline V CDR1 and CDR2: LGHNT, FRNRAP. The CDR3 loop spans 13 amino acids. This CDR3 reads CASGLGWNTEAFF. For the CDR3, the DNA is TGTGCTAGTGGTTTGGGGTGGAACACTGAAGCTTTCTTT.

By frequency in the sample, this clone is medium-sized. This sequence joins TRBV5-4 and TRBJ1-4, with a weak D call TRBD1 (6 bases). The CDR3 covers 15 residues. Trimming pared 0 bases from V and 7 bases from J, leaving 13 bases between. Germline V gene data show CDR1 as SGHNT and CDR2 as YYREEE (reference sequence). CDR3 in DNA: TGTGCCAGCAGCTTGGATTACGGGACAACTGAAAAACTGTTTTTT. Translation: CASSLDYGTTEKLFF. The full variable domain, completed using reference TRBV5-4 and TRBJ1-4, is ETGVTQSPTHLIKTRGQQVTLRCSSQSGHNTVSWYQQALGQGPQFIFQYYREEENGRGNFPPRFSGLQFPNYSSELNVNALELDDSALYLCASSLDYGTTEKLFFGSGTQLSVL.

This clone is categorized as medium-sized. The rearrangement joins TRBV2 to TRBJ1-1; D is uncertain. The CDR3 has 11 amino acids. Germline assignment: CDR1 SNHLY and CDR2 FYNNEI. V was cut by 5 bases and J by 7 bases, with 8 bases left in between. The CDR3 loop reads CASSRIIEAFF. CDR3 DNA: TGTGCCAGCAGTCGAATAATTGAAGCTTTCTTT.

The gene calls are TRBV14 and TRBJ2-5; D is ambiguous. With 3 bases removed from V and 1 base from J, the gap between germline ends came to 18 bases. The CDR3 sequence is 17 residues long. Per the germline V gene, CDR1 is SGHDN and CDR2 is FVKESK. CDR3 sequence (DNA): TGTGCCAGCAGCCAGGCCTCCGCAAGCTCAGTCCAAGAGACCCAGTACTTC. Amino acid sequence: CASSQASASSVQETQYF.

The count of this clone is one. The rearrangement uses TRBV15 and TRBJ2-1; the match to TRBD2 covers 7 bases. Germline-derived CDR1 and CDR2 are LNHNV and YYDKDF (reference sequence). There are 14 residues in the CDR3. The V gene end was trimmed by 8 bases and the J gene end by 8 bases; junction bases not matched to a gene: 12. The CDR3 spells CATSTSLRSDEQFF. CDR3 nucleotide sequence: TGTGCCACCTCGACTAGCCTAAGATCGGATGAGCAGTTCTTC.

This clone has more than one count but fewer than ten. The CDR3 DNA reads as TGTGCCAGCCGGACTAGCGGGCTCACAGATACGCAGTATTTT. Protein sequence: CASRTSGLTDTQYF. V gene TRBV2 combines with J gene TRBJ2-3; 11 bases align to TRBD2. The junction had 3 bases not matched to a gene; V was cut back by 8 bases and J by 2 bases. The CDR3 runs 14 residues. The germline V gene has CDR1 SNHLY and CDR2 FYNNEI.

This clone was observed a single time. The chain uses TRBV28 and TRBJ2-7; 15 bases align to TRBD2. The CDR3 runs to 16 residues. Germline V CDR1 and CDR2: MDHEN, SYDVKM. The V segment lost 5 bases and the J segment 9 bases; nucleotides outside the gene matches: 11. CDR3 DNA: TGTGCCAGCAGTAAACGGACTAGCGGGAGGGCTCAACCGCAGTACTTC. Amino acids: CASSKRTSGRAQPQYF.

This chain's CDR3 is CASSYLDSVGPQHF. In nucleotides, the CDR3 is TGTGCCAGCAGTTACTTGGACAGTGTAGGGCCCCAGCATTTT. This chain uses TRBV6-5 with TRBJ1-5; D possibly corresponds to TRBD1 (6 bases). The germline V and J ends were trimmed by 1 base and 9 bases, with 13 bases remaining between them. CDR1 is MNHEY, CDR2 SVGAGI, per germline. The CDR3 is made up of 14 amino acids.

V and J are TRBV27 and TRBJ2-1, with a weak D call TRBD2 (6 bases). Trimming took off 6 bases at V and 0 bases at J, with 15 bases between the two ends. The germline gives CDR1 MNHEY, CDR2 SMNVEV (reference sequence). The CDR3 runs to 16 residues. The CDR3 DNA follows: TGTGCCAGCAGCCGCTTTGGGGGGAGCTCCTACAATGAGCAGTTCTTC. It yields the protein CASSRFGGSSYNEQFF.

The chain recombines TRBV13 with TRBJ2-5; the D is unclear. Trimming pared 3 bases from V and 1 base from J, leaving 9 bases between. CDR3 length: 14 amino acids. Germline values: CDR1 PRHDT, CDR2 FYEKMQ (reference sequence). The CDR3 is CASSFEGFQETQYF. Here the CDR3 DNA reads TGTGCCAGCAGCTTTGAAGGGTTCCAAGAGACCCAGTACTTC.

V is TRBV27 and J is TRBJ2-7; D is possibly TRBD1 or TRBD2 (5 bases each). The CDR3 is 14 amino acids. Trimming removed 3 bases from V and 3 bases from J, with 12 bases in between. CDR1 MNHEY and CDR2 SMNVEV come from the germline V gene (reference sequence). For the CDR3, the DNA is TGTGCCAGCAGTTTCCTCGGGGCTTTCTACGAGCAGTACTTC. It is translated as CASSFLGAFYEQYF.

This chain joins TRBV7-9 and TRBJ2-1; TRBD1 is a possible D gene (6 bases). Germline values: CDR1 SEHNR, CDR2 FQNEAQ (reference sequence). The CDR3 contains 14 residues. The V and J ends lost 5 bases and 4 bases respectively, with 12 bases between them. CDR3 residues: CASSPQDRYNEQFF. Here the CDR3 DNA reads TGTGCCAGCAGCCCTCAGGACAGATACAATGAGCAGTTCTTC.

This chain uses TRBV4-2 with TRBJ2-7, with 7 bases that match TRBD1. J gave up 5 bases and V 1 base, and 8 bases lay outside the gene matches. This CDR3 has 15 amino acids. Germline loops: CDR1 LGHNA, CDR2 YNFKEQ. The CDR3 is CASSQATGDMHEQYF. The CDR3 DNA reads as TGTGCCAGCAGCCAAGCCACAGGGGACATGCACGAGCAGTACTTC.

This clone has only one observation. The chain carries TRBV7-9 and TRBJ2-7; TRBD2 matches 8 bases. Germline V gene sequence: CDR1 SEHNR, CDR2 FQNEAQ (reference sequence). Unmatched junction bases numbered 9, after V lost 1 base and J lost 4 bases. CDR3 length: 16 amino acids. The CDR3 here is CASSLEAGGYGYEQYF. CDR3 bases: TGTGCCAGCAGCTTAGAGGCGGGGGGCTACGGGTACGAGCAGTACTTC.

This clone rates as medium-sized. V and J are TRBV6-1 and TRBJ2-3; no definite D call. V lost 0 bases to trimming and J lost 3 bases, with 7 bases between them. The V gene's germline CDR1 is MNHNS and CDR2 SASEGT. There are 14 residues in the CDR3. The CDR3 is CASSEALETDTQYF. CDR3 DNA: TGTGCCAGCAGTGAAGCGTTGGAGACAGATACGCAGTATTTT.

The chain uses TRBV27 and TRBJ2-7, with 8 bases matching TRBD1. Germline V CDR1 and CDR2: MNHEY, SMNVEV (reference sequence). V shed 1 base, J shed 7 bases, and the junction held 15 bases outside the gene matches. The length of the CDR3 is 17 residues. DNA of the CDR3: TGTGCCAGCAGTTTATTGTCTAGGGGACAGGCTTTGGAGGAGCAGTACTTC. This encodes CASSLLSRGQALEEQYF.

V and J are TRBV6-1 and TRBJ2-2; D perhaps matches TRBD1 (6 bases). Trimming took 4 bases from V and 4 from J, leaving 16 bases between them. CDR1 MNHNS and CDR2 SASEGT come from the germline V gene. This CDR3 comprises 16 residues. The CDR3 nucleotides are TGTGCCAGCAGTGGAGTACAGGGTCTGGGCACCGGGGAGCTGTTTTTT. Its protein is CASSGVQGLGTGELFF.

Concerning this clone itself: The same CDR3 is also encoded by other DNA sequences in this sample. The V gene is TRBV9, the J gene TRBJ2-2; D possibly corresponds to TRBD2 (6 bases). Trimming stripped 3 bases from V and 2 bases from J, with 11 bases between. CDR1 is SGDLS, CDR2 YYNGEE, per germline. The CDR3 covers 15 residues. CDR3 nucleotides: TGTGCCAGCAGCGGCGGGACGGGAAACACCGGGGAGCTGTTTTTT. This codes for CASSGGTGNTGELFF.